These T cell receptor beta chains were read from a single sample in a study of T cell responses to AZD1222 COVID-19 vaccine. Produced via immunoSEQ multiplex PCR; TCRdb's table is partial and in-frame only. The repertoire consists of over 100,000 clones, with around 86% occurring once and the leading ten covering 5.5% to 7%. Here the sequenced sample was peripheral blood, taken on day 0 of AZD1222 vaccination. These receptors all come from an adult in good health. CDR3s include the opening cysteine and the closing phenylalanine or tryptophan. A D gene is named only where the DNA matches it firmly. Part of the rows lack a size; the others show once, few, many or a class for expanded clones.

>-|-|TRBJ2-7|TRBV19
CASNKAESPYEQYF
TGTGCCAGTAATAAGGCGGAAAGTCCCTACGAGCAGTACTTC
>-|-|TRBJ2-7|TRBV6-6
CASSEQYEQYF
TGTGCCAGCAGTGAGCAATACGAGCAGTACTTC
>-|-|TRBJ1-2|TRBV4-1
CASSQDRGHYGYTF
TGCGCCAGCAGCCAAGATCGAGGCCACTATGGCTACACCTTC
>-|-|TRBJ1-2|TRBV21-1
CASSNFWGTAAYGYTF
TGTGCCAGCAGCAATTTTTGGGGGACAGCCGCCTATGGCTACACCTTC
>-|-|TRBJ1-6|TRBV30
CAWILGGSSYNSPLHF
TGTGCCTGGATCCTCGGGGGAAGCTCCTATAATTCACCCCTCCACTTT
>few|TRBD1|TRBJ1-6|TRBV11-2
CASNKDWGQGHSPLHF
TGTGCCAGCAATAAGGATTGGGGACAGGGTCATTCACCTCTCCACTTT
>once|TRBD1|TRBJ2-7|TRBV29-1
CSVGTGYEQYF
TGCAGCGTTGGGACAGGGTACGAGCAGTACTTC
>-|-|TRBJ1-5|TRBV11-2
CASSLVGAQPQHF
TGTGCCAGCAGCTTAGTAGGAGCTCAGCCCCAGCATTTT
>once|-|TRBJ2-3|TRBV5-1
CASGGGGNTDTQYF
TGCGCCAGCGGAGGGGGCGGGAACACAGATACGCAGTATTTT
>once|-|TRBJ1-5|TRBV19
CASSKGGNSNQPQHF
TGTGCCAGTAGTAAAGGGGGAAATAGCAATCAGCCCCAGCATTTT
>-|-|TRBJ2-2|TRBV19
CASESRVGELFF
TGTGCCAGCGAGAGTAGGGTGGGGGAGCTGTTTTTT
>-|-|TRBJ2-3|TRBV5-5
CASSWGIYTDTQYF
TGTGCCAGCAGCTGGGGGATATACACAGATACGCAGTATTTT
>-|-|TRBJ1-1|TRBV29-1
CSVEDLGGAFF
TGCAGCGTTGAAGATCTTGGCGGAGCTTTCTTT
>-|-|TRBJ2-7|TRBV19
CATRRRGEAYEQYF
TGTGCCACTCGGAGGCGGGGTGAAGCCTACGAGCAGTACTTC
>-|-|TRBJ1-2|TRBV6-5
CASREGNYGYTF
TGTGCCAGCAGGGAGGGTAACTATGGCTACACCTTC
>-|-|TRBJ1-2|TRBV29-1
CSVRTANYGYTF
TGCAGCGTCCGGACGGCTAACTATGGCTACACCTTC
>-|TRBD1|TRBJ1-2|TRBV10-1
CASSESGRQGRGYTF
TGCGCCAGCAGTGAGTCAGGGAGACAGGGTCGTGGCTACACCTTC
>-|TRBD2|TRBJ2-2|TRBV10-3
CAIGWEGTPGELFF
TGTGCCATCGGTTGGGAGGGGACCCCCGGGGAGCTGTTTTTT
>-|TRBD1|TRBJ1-1|TRBV9
CASSAGDSFNTEAFF
TGTGCCAGCAGCGCCGGGGACAGCTTCAACACTGAAGCTTTCTTT
>-|-|TRBJ1-5|TRBV21-1
CASSKGIGNQPQHF
TGTGCCAGCAGCAAAGGGATCGGCAATCAGCCCCAGCATTTT
>-|-|TRBJ2-1|TRBV2
CASSDLPGVNEQFF
TGTGCCAGCAGTGATCTCCCGGGGGTCAATGAGCAGTTCTTC
>-|-|TRBJ1-1|TRBV27
CASSRRDTPEAFF
TGTGCCAGCAGTCGTAGGGACACTCCCGAAGCTTTCTTT
>-|-|TRBJ2-2|TRBV10-3
CAISVGANTGELFF
TGTGCCATCAGTGTAGGGGCGAACACCGGGGAGCTGTTTTTT
>-|-|TRBJ1-1|TRBV7-3
CASSFSPDLNTEAFF
TGTGCCAGCAGCTTTAGTCCGGATCTGAACACTGAAGCTTTCTTT
>-|TRBD1|TRBJ2-3|TRBV7-9
CAIRTGASTDTQYF
TGTGCCATCAGGACAGGGGCGAGCACAGATACGCAGTATTTT
>-|-|TRBJ2-2|TRBV30
CAWKTGISPGELFF
TGTGCCTGGAAAACAGGGATCTCACCCGGGGAGCTGTTTTTT
>-|-|TRBJ1-1|TRBV19
CASSGRGYTEAFF
TGTGCCAGTAGCGGAAGGGGGTACACTGAAGCTTTCTTT
>-|TRBD1|TRBJ1-3|TRBV6-5
CASSSLGTGYGNTIYF
TGTGCCAGCAGTTCCCTCGGGACAGGGTACGGAAACACCATATATTTT
>once|TRBD2|TRBJ2-1|TRBV7-2
CASSLGLAGGGNEQFF
TGTGCCAGCAGCTTAGGGTTAGCGGGGGGTGGTAATGAGCAGTTCTTC
>-|-|TRBJ1-2|TRBV6-5
CASSYSRDSPRGGYTF
TGTGCCAGCAGTTACTCCCGGGACTCTCCAAGAGGGGGCTACACCTTC
>-|-|TRBJ1-1|TRBV30
CAWSPRGAPGTEAFF
TGTGCCTGGAGCCCCCGGGGGGCGCCGGGAACTGAAGCTTTCTTT
>-|TRBD1|TRBJ1-3|TRBV2
CASSVRDSFFSGNTIYF
TGTGCCAGCAGTGTTCGGGACAGTTTTTTCTCTGGAAACACCATATATTTT
>-|-|TRBJ2-1|TRBV4-1
CASSRIQGSYNEQFF
TGCGCCAGCAGCCGCATACAGGGCTCCTACAATGAGCAGTTCTTC
>-|TRBD1|TRBJ1-5|TRBV5-1
CASSPQGAGQPQHF
TGCGCCAGCAGCCCACAGGGGGCAGGACAGCCCCAGCATTTT
>-|-|TRBJ1-1|TRBV6-2/TRBV6-3
CASSYGGTMNTEAFF
TGTGCCAGCAGTTACGGGGGCACTATGAACACTGAAGCTTTCTTT
>-|-|TRBJ1-1|TRBV5-1
CASSLNGEPGAFF
TGCGCCAGCAGCTTGAACGGGGAGCCTGGGGCTTTCTTT
>-|-|TRBJ2-5|TRBV27
CASSLGSALGTQYF
TGTGCCAGCAGTTTAGGTTCGGCCTTGGGGACCCAGTACTTC
>once|-|TRBJ1-4|TRBV5-1
CASSLGVGSKDATNEKLFF
TGCGCCAGCAGCTTGGGGGTCGGCAGTAAAGATGCAACTAATGAAAAACTGTTTTTT
>-|TRBD1|TRBJ2-2|TRBV4-1
CASSPVLSLTGGLTGELFF
TGCGCCAGCAGCCCGGTTCTTAGTCTGACAGGGGGCCTTACCGGGGAGCTGTTTTTT
>-|-|TRBJ2-2|TRBV2
CASRGQATNTGELFF
TGTGCCAGCAGGGGTCAGGCTACGAACACCGGGGAGCTGTTTTTT
>-|-|TRBJ2-5|TRBV10-3
CAISEAQQETQYF
TGTGCCATCAGTGAAGCGCAGCAAGAGACCCAGTACTTC
>once|-|TRBJ1-2|TRBV6-5
CASSYSGDYGYTF
TGTGCCAGCAGTTACTCAGGGGACTATGGCTACACCTTC